This T cell receptor beta chain comes out of a study of T-cell reconstitution after alpha-beta-depleted transplantation in children. The table lists this clonotype with a count of one. Its matching antigen is unknown. TCRbeta library preparation incorporated unique molecular identifiers. TCRdb re-called the PCR reads through MiXCR, storing one row per CDR3 protein. The sample carries about 440,000 distinct CDR3 sequences, roughly 43% recorded once. Findings and caveats of the study: Several hundred expanded graft clones reportedly gave rise to the alpha-beta T cells present about two months after transplant.

Per germline, CDR1 MNHNS and CDR2 SASEGT. The germline V and J ends were trimmed by 7 bases and 8 bases, with 18 bases remaining between them. The CDR3 contains 14 residues. Sequenced material: PBMCs, taken before TCRalphabeta/CD19-depleted stem cell transplant. The receptor was isolated from a girl between 2 and 10 years old with aplastic anemia, due to receive a stem cell transplant. The rearrangement uses TRBV6-1 and TRBJ2-1; no clear D gene. The CDR3 DNA is TGTGCCAGCATCTCCAAGGGTCCTAGGGATGAGCAGTTCTTC. It is translated as CASISKGPRDEQFF.